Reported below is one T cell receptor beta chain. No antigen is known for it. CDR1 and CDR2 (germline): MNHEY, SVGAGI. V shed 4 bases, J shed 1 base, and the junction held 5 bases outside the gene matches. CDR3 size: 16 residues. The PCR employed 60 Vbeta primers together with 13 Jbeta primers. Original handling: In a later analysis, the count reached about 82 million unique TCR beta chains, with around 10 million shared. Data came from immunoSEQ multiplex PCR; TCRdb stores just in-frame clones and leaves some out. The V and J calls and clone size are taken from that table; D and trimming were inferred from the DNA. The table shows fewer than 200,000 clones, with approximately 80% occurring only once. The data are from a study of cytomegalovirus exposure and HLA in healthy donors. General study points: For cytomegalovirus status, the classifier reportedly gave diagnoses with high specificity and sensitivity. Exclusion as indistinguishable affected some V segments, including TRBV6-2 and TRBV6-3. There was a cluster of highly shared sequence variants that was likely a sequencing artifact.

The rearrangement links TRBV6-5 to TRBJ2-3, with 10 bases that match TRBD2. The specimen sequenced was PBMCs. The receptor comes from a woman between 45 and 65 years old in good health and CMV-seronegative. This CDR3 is CASSSNLAGGTDTQYF. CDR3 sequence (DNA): TGTGCCAGCAGTTCCAATCTAGCGGGGGGCACAGATACGCAGTATTTT.